This TCR beta chain stems from a study of blood T cells in healthy people across ages. Study as a whole: About one barcoded beta molecule was captured per two T cells (by template switching).

Using a J-beta primer mix together with a sample-barcoded 5' primer, a second PCR was run for 7 to 11 cycles. A tag from a template-switch adaptor with 12 random nucleotides marked each cDNA molecule. MiXCR was run by TCRdb on the 5' RACE reads, yielding one entry per CDR3 protein. In the table there are 1,500,000 or so distinct CDR3 sequences, 45% to 70% of which are singletons. Individuals who donated were healthy Caucasians from Russia aged roughly 6 to 100. This clonotype turned up a few times. Germline V lookup: CDR1 MNHEY, CDR2 SVGAGI. V shed 6 bases and J shed 2 bases, with 14 bases lying between them. This CDR3 region has 14 residues.

This TCR was recovered from a man aged 18 to 30 in good health. Source material: blood. The V gene is TRBV6-5, the J gene TRBJ2-7; perhaps TRBD2 as D (5 bases). The CDR3 DNA is TGTGCCAGCAGCCTAGCCCAGAGAACCTACGAGCAGTACTTC. Amino acids: CASSLAQRTYEQYF.